The text below deals with one TCR beta chain. The sample belongs to a study of technical replicates of blood from several donors. The length of the CDR3 is 17 residues. CDR1 and CDR2 from the germline V gene are LNHNV and YYDKDF (reference sequence). The V end was cut by 0 bases, the J end by 4 bases, with 19 bases between. Profiled with immunoSEQ multiplex PCR; TCRdb holds only in-frame clones, not every one. Found here are 55,000 to 75,000 clones, 80% to 95% of them singletons; the top ten hold less than 0.5%. The receptor was isolated from a human donor in good health. Material for sequencing was T cells isolated from PBMCs. The rearrangement uses TRBV15 and TRBJ2-7, with a possible D match to TRBD1 (5 bases). CDR3 DNA sequence: TGTGCCACCAGCAGAGAGGCGATTACCCAGGGAACTTACGAGCAGTACTTC. As protein: CATSREAITQGTYEQYF.